These 4 T cell receptor beta chains came from one sample sequenced in a study of T cells in Graves' hyperthyroidism and ophthalmopathy. Researchers amplified the TCR beta CDR3 regions from RNA transcripts. First-round RT-PCR targeting the TCR CDR3 was performed with the HTBI primer set. TCRdb reanalysed the multiplex PCR reads using MiXCR and keeps one entry per CDR3 protein. Of over 500,000 distinct CDR3 sequences listed, about 14% are singletons. Source material: blood. The receptors derive from a woman in her forties with Graves' hyperthyroidism.

The table lists this clonotype with many counts. The chain links TRBV20-1 to TRBJ2-7; TRBD2 matches 8 bases. This CDR3 contains 14 residues. Germline V gene sequence: CDR1 DFQATT, CDR2 SNEGSKA (reference sequence). V lost 7 bases and J lost 2; bases outside the gene matches: 10. The CDR3 DNA follows: TGCAGTGGGGGACCAGCGGGAGCAACCTACGAGCAGTACTTC. This gives the protein CSGGPAGATYEQYF.

This clonotype came up many times. This chain connects TRBV10-1 to TRBJ2-7, with 15 bases aligning to TRBD2. Per the germline V gene, CDR1 is WNHNN and CDR2 is SYGVQD (reference sequence). CDR3 length equals 13 residues. V gave up 7 bases and J gave up 7 bases; unmatched junction bases: 2. In nucleotides, the CDR3 is TGCGCCAGCAACGGACTAGCGGGAGGGGAGCAGTACTTC. The encoded protein is CASNGLAGGEQYF.

This rearrangement joins TRBV10-2 to TRBJ1-2, with 9 bases that match TRBD1. Per germline, CDR1 WSHSY and CDR2 SAAADI. The trim removed 7 bases at V and 3 bases at J, leaving 9 bases unmatched. The CDR3 is made up of 15 amino acids. CDR3 sequence: CASTPKQGADYGYTF. CDR3 in DNA: TGCGCCAGCACCCCTAAACAGGGGGCAGACTATGGCTACACCTTC.

The genes are TRBV19 and TRBJ2-7; 8 bases map to TRBD1. Per the germline V gene, CDR1 is LNHDA and CDR2 is SQIVND (reference sequence). This CDR3 spans 17 amino acids. The V gene end was trimmed by 1 base and the J gene end by 1 base; junction bases not matched to a gene: 9. DNA of the CDR3: TGTGCCAGTAGTATAGGATGGAGACAGGGGCTTTCCTACGAGCAGTACTTC. Amino acid sequence: CASSIGWRQGLSYEQYF.